This T cell receptor (beta chain) was documented in a study of beta chain features in type 1 diabetes. CDR3 length: 12 residues. V was trimmed by 5 bases and J by 2 bases, leaving 6 bases between them. Per germline, CDR1 ENHRY and CDR2 SYGVKD. Comment on this clone: What it recognizes is unknown.

The study reverse transcribed the entire isolated RNA, so it sequenced expressed TCRB transcripts. Each sample of naive, central memory or regulatory T cells had, on average, roughly 3.4 million reads. The data were produced by immunoSEQ multiplex PCR, yet TCRdb's version contains in-frame clones alone and is incomplete. The data contain 240,000 or so clones, around 21% of them seen just once; the ten biggest clones take up 0.028%. Study-wide results and caveats: PCR might favor shorter templates, equally in patients and controls. For Type 1 diabetes patients, all four CD4+ subsets carried TCRB CDR3s that were moderately but significantly shorter. The question of HLA type influencing TCRB rearrangement was one that remained unresolved here. Across patients, naive, central memory and Treg TCRB repertoires exhibited apparently greater similarity than was observed across healthy donors.

Specimen: naive CD4+ T cells from blood. The chain combines TRBV10-3 with TRBJ1-2; no firm D call. The receptor comes from a middle-aged woman with type 1 diabetes. DNA of the CDR3: TGTGCCATCAGTACAACCAACTATGGCTACACCTTC. Its protein product is CAISTTNYGYTF.